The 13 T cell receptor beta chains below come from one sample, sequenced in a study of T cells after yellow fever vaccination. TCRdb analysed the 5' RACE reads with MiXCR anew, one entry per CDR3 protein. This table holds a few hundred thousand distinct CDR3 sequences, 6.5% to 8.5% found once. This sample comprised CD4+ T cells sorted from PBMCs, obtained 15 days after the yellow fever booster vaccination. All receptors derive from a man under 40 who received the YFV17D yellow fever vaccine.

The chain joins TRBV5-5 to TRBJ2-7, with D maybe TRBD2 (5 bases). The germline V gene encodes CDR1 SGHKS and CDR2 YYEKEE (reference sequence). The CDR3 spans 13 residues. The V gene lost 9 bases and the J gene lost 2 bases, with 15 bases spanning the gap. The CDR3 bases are TGTGCCATGAGCCGAGGGCTAGCCTACGAGCAGTACTTC. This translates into CAMSRGLAYEQYF.

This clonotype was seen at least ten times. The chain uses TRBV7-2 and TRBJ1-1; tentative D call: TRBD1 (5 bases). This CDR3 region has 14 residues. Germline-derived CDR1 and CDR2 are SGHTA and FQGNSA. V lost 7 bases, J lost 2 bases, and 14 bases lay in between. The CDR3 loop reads CASNPSRENTEAFF. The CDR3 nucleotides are TGTGCCAGCAACCCCTCCAGGGAAAACACTGAAGCTTTCTTT. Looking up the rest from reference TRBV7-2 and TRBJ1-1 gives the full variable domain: GAGVSQSPSNKVTEKGKDVELRCDPISGHTALYWYRQSLGQGLEFLIYFQGNSAPDKSGLPSDRFSAERTGGSVSTLTIQRTQQEDSAVYLCASNPSRENTEAFFGQGTRLTVV.

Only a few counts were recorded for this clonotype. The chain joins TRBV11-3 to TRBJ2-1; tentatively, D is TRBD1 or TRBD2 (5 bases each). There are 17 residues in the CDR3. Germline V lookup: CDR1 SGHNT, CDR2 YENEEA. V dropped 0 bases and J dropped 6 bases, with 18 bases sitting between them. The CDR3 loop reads CASSLDRAGLARNEQFF. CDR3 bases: TGTGCCAGCAGCTTAGACAGGGCTGGTCTAGCTCGCAATGAGCAGTTCTTC.

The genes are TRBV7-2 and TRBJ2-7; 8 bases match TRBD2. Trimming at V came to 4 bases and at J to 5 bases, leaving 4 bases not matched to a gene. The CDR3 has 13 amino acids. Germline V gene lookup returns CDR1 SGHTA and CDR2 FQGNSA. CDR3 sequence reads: CASSSRAGDEQYF. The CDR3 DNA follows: TGTGCCAGCAGCTCGCGAGCGGGAGACGAGCAGTACTTC.

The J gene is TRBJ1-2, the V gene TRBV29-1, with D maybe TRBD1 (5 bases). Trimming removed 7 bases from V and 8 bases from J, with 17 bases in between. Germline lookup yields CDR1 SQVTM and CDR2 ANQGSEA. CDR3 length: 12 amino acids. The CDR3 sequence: CSGDGLLEGYTF. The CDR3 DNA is TGCAGCGGGGACGGACTATTAGAGGGCTACACCTTC.

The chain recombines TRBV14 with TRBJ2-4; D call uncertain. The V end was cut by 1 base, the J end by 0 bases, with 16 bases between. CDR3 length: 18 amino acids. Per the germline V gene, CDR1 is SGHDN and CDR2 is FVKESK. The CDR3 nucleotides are TGTGCCAGCAGCCAAGGTTTCCGTCAAAAACTAGCCAAAAACATTCAGTACTTC. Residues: CASSQGFRQKLAKNIQYF.

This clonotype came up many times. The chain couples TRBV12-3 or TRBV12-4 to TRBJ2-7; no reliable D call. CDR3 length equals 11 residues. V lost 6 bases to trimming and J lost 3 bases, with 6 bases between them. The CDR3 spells CASRALYEQYF. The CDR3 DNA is TGTGCCAGCAGGGCCCTCTACGAGCAGTACTTC.

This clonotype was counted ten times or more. The CDR3 reads CASSLAGTQFGTQYF. The DNA for the CDR3 is TGTGCCAGCAGTTTAGCGGGGACACAATTCGGGACCCAGTACTTC. The chain joins TRBV12-3 or TRBV12-4 to TRBJ2-5, with D maybe TRBD1 (6 bases). Trimming cost V 0 bases and J 7 bases, with 15 bases left between them. The CDR3 length is 15 residues.

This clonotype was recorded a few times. The CDR3 DNA is TGCAGTGCTAGAAGCGCCGTCCAGAACACTGAAGCTTTCTTT. Translating it yields CSARSAVQNTEAFF. V usage is TRBV20-1 and J usage is TRBJ1-1; D unresolved. This CDR3 has 14 amino acids. Germline CDR1 reads DFQATT; CDR2 reads SNEGSKA (reference sequence). V lost 2 bases and J lost 1, with 11 bases in between.

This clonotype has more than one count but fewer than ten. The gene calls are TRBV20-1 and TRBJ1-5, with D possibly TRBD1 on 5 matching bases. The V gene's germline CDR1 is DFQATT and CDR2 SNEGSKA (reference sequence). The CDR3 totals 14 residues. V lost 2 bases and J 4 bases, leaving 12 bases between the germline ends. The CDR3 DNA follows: TGCAGTGCTAGAATACGCCGGGGGAATCAGCCCCAGCATTTT. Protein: CSARIRRGNQPQHF.

The CDR3 loop reads CSARGPGSREGTQYF. CDR3 coding DNA: TGCAGTGCTAGAGGACCGGGCTCCAGGGAAGGAACCCAGTACTTC. V usage is TRBV20-1 and J usage is TRBJ2-5; possible D gene TRBD1, 5 bases. V dropped 1 base and J dropped 8 bases, with 20 bases sitting between them. Germline V gene data show CDR1 as DFQATT and CDR2 as SNEGSKA (reference sequence). This CDR3 spans 15 amino acids.

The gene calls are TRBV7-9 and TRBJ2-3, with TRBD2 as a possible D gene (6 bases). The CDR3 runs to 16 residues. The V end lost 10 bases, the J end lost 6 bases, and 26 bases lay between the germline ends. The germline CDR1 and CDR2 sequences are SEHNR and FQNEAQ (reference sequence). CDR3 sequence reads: CAIPLSTHGGGDTQYF. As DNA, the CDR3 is TGTGCCATTCCACTTTCCACCCATGGCGGAGGGGATACGCAGTATTTT.

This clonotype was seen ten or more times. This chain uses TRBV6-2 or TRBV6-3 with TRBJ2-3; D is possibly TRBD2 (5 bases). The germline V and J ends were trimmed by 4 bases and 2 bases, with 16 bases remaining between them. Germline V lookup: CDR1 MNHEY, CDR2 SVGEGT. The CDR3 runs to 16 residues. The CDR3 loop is CASSFIWKRSTDTQYF. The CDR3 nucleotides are TGTGCCAGCAGTTTCATTTGGAAGCGGTCCACAGATACGCAGTATTTT.